The T cell receptor (beta chain) described here comes from a study of CD8+ T cells in alopecia areata. Study-wide points: Affected lesional scalp, above all in alopecia totalis/universalis, was more clonal than normal scalp. TCR sharing across patients was less clear than in mice, possibly HLA-related.

With respect to this clone: The antigen remains undetermined.

The V segment lost 2 bases and the J segment 4 bases; nucleotides outside the gene matches: 9. Germline V gene lookup returns CDR1 KGHSH and CDR2 LQKENI. CDR3 length: 16 residues. RNA extraction and reverse transcription yielded cDNA as sequencing template. Repertoires were generated with immunoSEQ multiplex PCR, while TCRdb's copy carries only in-frame clones and drops some. The data hold 90,000 to 120,000 clones, with around 55% observed a single time. Sample: CD8+ T cells sorted from blood. This clonotype originated in a human donor in good health. The chain combines TRBV18 with TRBJ2-5; 8 bases agree with TRBD2. This CDR3 is CASSPEEGLGSETQYF. In DNA form, the CDR3 reads TGTGCCAGCTCACCAGAAGAGGGACTAGGGTCAGAGACCCAGTACTTC.